The rows below give T cell receptor beta chains drawn from one sample of a study of cytomegalovirus exposure and HLA in healthy donors. TCRdb's table, derived via immunoSEQ multiplex PCR, lists solely in-frame clones and lacks some. The sample lists 110,000 to 150,000 clones, approximately 71% occurring once. Sequenced material: PBMCs. The receptors here all came from a man aged 35-49 years in good health and CMV-seronegative. CDR3s include the opening cysteine and the closing phenylalanine or tryptophan. The order of the fields is V gene, D gene, clone size, J gene, CDR3 DNA, CDR3 protein. D genes are given only for firm matches. A clone size is listed for some rows: how often the clone was seen (once, few, many), or a class if it is expanded.

TRBV28,NA,few,TRBJ1-4,TGTGCCAGCAGTTTATGGGCGGGTGGCGAAAAACTGTTTTTT,CASSLWAGGEKLFF
TRBV2,NA,NA,TRBJ1-6,TGTGCCTCCAAGGGAGGGAGCTCCTATAATTCACCCCTCCACTTT,CASKGGSSYNSPLHF
TRBV7-9,TRBD2,NA,TRBJ2-3,TGTGCCAGCAGCCCGAGCGGGGGTGGCACAGATACGCAGTATTTT,CASSPSGGGTDTQYF
TRBV6-1,TRBD2,few,TRBJ2-3,TGTGCCAGCAGTGTCGCGGGGGGGGGCACAGATACGCAGTATTTT,CASSVAGGGTDTQYF
TRBV19,TRBD1,few,TRBJ1-2,TGTGCCAGCCGGGACAGGGATGTATCGGATGGCTACACCTTC,CASRDRDVSDGYTF
TRBV7-2,TRBD1,NA,TRBJ1-2,TGTGCCAGCAGCTTGGGGACAGGGCTTAATCGGGGCTACACCTTC,CASSLGTGLNRGYTF
TRBV4-2,NA,NA,TRBJ1-1,TGTGCCAGCAGCCAAGATCCGCGGGGAAGGTCCGGGGACACTGAAGCTTTCTTT,CASSQDPRGRSGDTEAFF
TRBV2,NA,NA,TRBJ1-1,TGTGCCAGAGGGGGGGACACTGAAGCTTTCTTT,CARGGDTEAFF
TRBV2,NA,NA,TRBJ1-1,TGTGCCAGCATTTTTGGACAACTTGTTACTGACACTGAAGCTTTCTTT,CASIFGQLVTDTEAFF
TRBV19,TRBD1,NA,TRBJ1-1,TGTGCCAGTAGTTCAAGGGGGCAAGCCACTGAAGCTTTCTTT,CASSSRGQATEAFF
TRBV7-7,NA,once,TRBJ1-1,TGTGCCAGCAGCACTACAAAGAACACTGAAGCTTTCTTT,CASSTTKNTEAFF
TRBV9,NA,once,TRBJ1-2,TGTGCCAGCAGCGCCCCCCCGGGTGGCTACACCTTC,CASSAPPGGYTF
TRBV10-1,TRBD1,NA,TRBJ1-6,TGCGCCAGCGAGGACAGGGATTATTCACCCCTCCACTTT,CASEDRDYSPLHF
TRBV28,NA,NA,TRBJ1-5,TGTGCCAGCAGAGAAACTCTCGGGGTCGTCAGCAATCAGCCCCAGCATTTT,CASRETLGVVSNQPQHF
TRBV5-4,NA,NA,TRBJ2-5,TGTGCCAGCAGCTTGTCACAGAAAGAGACCCAGTACTTC,CASSLSQKETQYF
TRBV13,TRBD1,NA,TRBJ2-4,TGTGCCAGCAGCTTAGAGGGGGGCCAGGGGGCTTTCATGAACATTCAGTACTTC,CASSLEGGQGAFMNIQYF
TRBV7-9,TRBD1,NA,TRBJ2-2,TGTGCCAGCAGCCGGGACAGATCGAACACCGGGGAGCTGTTTTTT,CASSRDRSNTGELFF
TRBV5-1,TRBD2,NA,TRBJ2-1,TGCGCCAGCAGCTTGTTAGCGGGGGACTACAATGAGCAGTTCTTC,CASSLLAGDYNEQFF
TRBV6-1,NA,NA,TRBJ1-1,TGTGCCAGCAGTGAATTGGGAAGAGGAGGCACTGAAGCTTTCTTT,CASSELGRGGTEAFF
TRBV19,NA,NA,TRBJ1-5,TGTGCCAGTAGTATTAGTGCATATAGCAATCAGCCCCAGCATTTT,CASSISAYSNQPQHF
TRBV2,NA,NA,TRBJ2-5,TGTGCCAGCAGTGAACAGGGGTTGGGGGAGACCCAGTACTTC,CASSEQGLGETQYF
TRBV6-5,NA,NA,TRBJ1-5,TGTGCCAGCAGTCCTTTTTCCGTTAGCAATCAGCCCCAGCATTTT,CASSPFSVSNQPQHF
TRBV6-6,TRBD1,NA,TRBJ2-2,TGTGCCAGCAGCGCCCCGGGACAGGGAAGGGCCGGGGAGCTGTTTTTT,CASSAPGQGRAGELFF
TRBV7-9,TRBD1,few,TRBJ1-2,TGTGCCAGCAGCTCATCGACAGGGAACTATGGCTACACCTTC,CASSSSTGNYGYTF
TRBV7-2,NA,NA,TRBJ1-1,TGTGCCAGCAGCTTTAGACAGAGGAACACTGAAGCTTTCTTT,CASSFRQRNTEAFF
TRBV28,NA,NA,TRBJ1-4,TGTGCCAGCAGTTTAAATCCTAGCAGGGGAACTAATGAAAAACTGTTTTTT,CASSLNPSRGTNEKLFF
TRBV5-1,TRBD1,NA,TRBJ1-6,TGCGCCAGCAGCGTGTCAGGGGGCACCCAAAATTCACCCCTCCACTTT,CASSVSGGTQNSPLHF
TRBV19,TRBD1,NA,TRBJ2-2,TGTGCCAGTAGTCAGACAGGGGTTGCCGGGGAGCTGTTTTTT,CASSQTGVAGELFF
TRBV12-5,NA,NA,TRBJ2-1,TGTGCTAGTGGGGGTCCGAGGGAGCAGTTCTTC,CASGGPREQFF
TRBV9,TRBD2,NA,TRBJ2-7,TGTGCCAGCAGCCCTCGCACGGGACTAGCCTCGGGCGAGCAGTACTTC,CASSPRTGLASGEQYF
TRBV23-1,TRBD1,NA,TRBJ2-2,TGCGCCAGCAGTCAATCCGGGACAGGGAGCACCGGGGAGCTGTTTTTT,CASSQSGTGSTGELFF
TRBV27,TRBD1,NA,TRBJ2-2,TGTGCCAGCAGTTCCTCGGGACAGGTTAACACCGGGGAGCTGTTTTTT,CASSSSGQVNTGELFF
TRBV10-1,NA,NA,TRBJ2-1,TGCGCCAGCAGCGCTGGATTAGCGGCGAACAATGAGCAGTTCTTC,CASSAGLAANNEQFF
TRBV10-3,NA,NA,TRBJ2-7,TGTGCCATCAGTGAGGGGAGCTACGAGCAGTACTTC,CAISEGSYEQYF
TRBV29-1,TRBD1,NA,TRBJ1-2,TGCAGCGTGGTTCCGGGACAGGGGACCGATGGCTACACCTTC,CSVVPGQGTDGYTF
TRBV30,NA,NA,TRBJ1-2,TGTGCCTGGAGCGACCTCGGGGTCTATGGCTACACCTTC,CAWSDLGVYGYTF
TRBV5-1,NA,NA,TRBJ2-2,TGCGCCAGCAGCTTGGGAGGGGGCACCGGGGAGCTGTTTTTT,CASSLGGGTGELFF
TRBV5-1,NA,NA,TRBJ2-3,TGCGCCAGCAGCCAGACAGGTAGCACAGATACGCAGTATTTT,CASSQTGSTDTQYF
TRBV7-9,NA,NA,TRBJ2-6,TGTGCCAGCAGCCCACGGTCAGGGGTCAAGCTTCCTGGGGCCAACGTCCTGACTTTC,CASSPRSGVKLPGANVLTF
TRBV28,NA,NA,TRBJ2-7,TGTGCCAGCAGCGGCAGGGAGGCCCCTAGCGAGCAGTACTTC,CASSGREAPSEQYF
TRBV19,TRBD1,NA,TRBJ2-3,TGTGCCAGTAGTATAGACCGGGTCCGCGGGACAGGGGGCACAGATACGCAGTATTTT,CASSIDRVRGTGGTDTQYF
TRBV11-3,TRBD1,NA,TRBJ1-1,TGTGCCAGCAGCCGACAGGGGTCGAACACTGAAGCTTTCTTT,CASSRQGSNTEAFF
TRBV19,NA,NA,TRBJ1-2,TGTGCCAGTAGTATAGCGGACTATGGCTACACCTTC,CASSIADYGYTF
TRBV30,NA,NA,TRBJ2-5,TGTGCCTGGAGTGGAGGGGAGACCCAGTACTTC,CAWSGGETQYF
TRBV6-1,NA,NA,TRBJ2-1,TGTGCCACCCGGGGGAATGGGCAACTACAGTTCTTC,CATRGNGQLQFF
TRBV5-1,NA,NA,TRBJ2-2,TGCGCCAGCAGCTTGGGTGCGGGGAGCGGGGAGCTGTTTTTT,CASSLGAGSGELFF
TRBV29-1,TRBD1,NA,TRBJ2-1,TGCAGCGCTACAGGGACAGGGAGCAATGAGCAGTTCTTC,CSATGTGSNEQFF
TRBV19,TRBD1,NA,TRBJ1-5,TGTGCCAGTAGGCCCGGGACAGGGAACAATCAGCCCCAGCATTTT,CASRPGTGNNQPQHF